Below, 8 T cell receptor beta chains from the same sample are listed, as sequenced in a study of cytomegalovirus exposure and HLA in healthy donors. It was with 60 Vbeta and 13 Jbeta primers that the PCR ran. Libraries were prepared by immunoSEQ multiplex PCR; TCRdb keeps only in-frame clonotypes and omits some of them. Of about 140,000 clones in the sample, 73% were seen once. Input material: PBMCs. These receptors were obtained from a woman aged 40-49 years in good health and CMV-seronegative.

This chain links TRBV7-8 with TRBJ1-1; 8 bases map to TRBD1. Germline CDR1 SGHVS, CDR2 FQNEAQ. The CDR3 sequence is 17 residues long. The V segment lost 1 base and the J segment 5 bases; nucleotides outside the gene matches: 12. The CDR3 DNA reads as TGTGCCAGCAGCTTAGGGCCCTTGACAGGGGCCCGTACTGAAGCTTTCTTT. Translation: CASSLGPLTGARTEAFF.

V usage is TRBV27 and J usage is TRBJ1-2; 9 bases align to TRBD1. The V segment lost 6 bases and the J segment 1 base; nucleotides outside the gene matches: 6. Germline CDR1 MNHEY, CDR2 SMNVEV (reference sequence). This CDR3 is 15 amino acids long. The CDR3 DNA sequence: TGTGCCAGCAGACTAGGACAGGGGAATAACTATGGCTACACCTTC. Translating gives CASRLGQGNNYGYTF.

The rearrangement joins TRBV4-1 to TRBJ2-7; D unresolved. V was shortened by 0 bases and J by 2 bases, with 11 bases between the two germline ends. CDR3 length: 15 residues. Germline values: CDR1 MGHRA, CDR2 YSYEKL. CDR3 loop: CASSQDPTTTYEQYV. The CDR3, as DNA: TGCGCCAGCAGCCAAGATCCCACAACTACCTACGAGCAGTACGTC.

This chain links TRBV11-3 with TRBJ2-1, with 16 nucleotides matching TRBD2. This CDR3 contains 19 residues. Germline V lookup: CDR1 SGHNT, CDR2 YENEEA. V was clipped by 5 bases and J by 6 bases; unmatched bases: 13. CDR3 nucleotide sequence: TGTGCCAGCAGCCAAGGGACTAGCGGGGGGGCATCGGTCTTCAATGAGCAGTTCTTC. Amino acids: CASSQGTSGGASVFNEQFF. The whole variable domain, filled in from reference TRBV11-3 and TRBJ2-1, reads EAGVVQSPRYKIIEKKQPVAFWCNPISGHNTLYWYLQNLGQGPELLIRYENEEAVDDSQLPKDRFSAERLKGVDSTLKIQPAELGDSAVYLCASSQGTSGGASVFNEQFFGPGTRLTVL.

The V call is TRBV5-1, the J call TRBJ1-4, with 9 bases fitting TRBD1. CDR3 length: 14 amino acids. V shed 2 bases and J 7 bases; nucleotides not matched to a gene: 3. Germline loops: CDR1 SGHRS, CDR2 YFSETQ. CDR3 sequence (DNA): TGCGCCAGCAGCTTACAGGGGGCTCCTGAAAAACTGTTTTTT. As protein: CASSLQGAPEKLFF.

This clone was recorded once. V usage is TRBV28 and J usage is TRBJ1-6, with D uncertain. The germline CDR1 and CDR2 sequences are MDHEN and SYDVKM. This CDR3 region has 12 residues. Trimming stripped 2 bases from V and 6 bases from J, with 2 bases between. CDR3: CASSLLNSPLHF. CDR3 in DNA: TGTGCCAGCAGTTTACTTAATTCACCCCTCCACTTT.

The chain has TRBV28 and TRBJ2-5; tentative D call: TRBD1 (8 bases). V lost 8 bases, J lost 5 bases, and 21 bases lay in between. Germline V gene data show CDR1 as MDHEN and CDR2 as SYDVKM. The CDR3 is 15 residues long. The CDR3 nucleotides read TGTGCCAGCGCGACACAGGGGGGGCTCATGGAGACCCAGTACTTC. The encoded protein is CASATQGGLMETQYF.

The genes are TRBV19 and TRBJ1-1, with 7 bases that match TRBD1. V was clipped by 10 bases and J by 2 bases; unmatched bases: 4. The germline gives CDR1 LNHDA, CDR2 SQIVND (reference sequence). This CDR3 has 12 residues. CDR3 in amino acids: CAITGDNTEAFF. As DNA, the CDR3 is TGTGCCATTACAGGGGACAACACTGAAGCTTTCTTT.